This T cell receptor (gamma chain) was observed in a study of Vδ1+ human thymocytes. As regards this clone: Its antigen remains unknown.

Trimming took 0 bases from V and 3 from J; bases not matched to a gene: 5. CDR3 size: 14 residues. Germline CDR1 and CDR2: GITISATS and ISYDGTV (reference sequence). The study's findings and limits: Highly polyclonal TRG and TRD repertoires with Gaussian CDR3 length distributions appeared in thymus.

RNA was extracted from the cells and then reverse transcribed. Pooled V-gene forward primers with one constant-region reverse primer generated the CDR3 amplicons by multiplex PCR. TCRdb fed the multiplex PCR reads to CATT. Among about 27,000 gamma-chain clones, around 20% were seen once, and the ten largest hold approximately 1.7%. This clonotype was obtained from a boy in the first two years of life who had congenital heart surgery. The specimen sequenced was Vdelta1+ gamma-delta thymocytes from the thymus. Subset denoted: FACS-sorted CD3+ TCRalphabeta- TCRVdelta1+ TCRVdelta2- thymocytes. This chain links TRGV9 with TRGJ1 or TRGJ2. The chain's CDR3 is CALWEVHAYYKKLF. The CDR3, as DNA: TGTGCCTTGTGGGAGGTGCATGCTTATTATAAGAAACTCTTT.